These 5 T cell receptor beta chains share one sample of origin, sequenced in a study of T cells in Graves' hyperthyroidism and ophthalmopathy. There were TCR beta CDR3 regions amplified from RNA transcripts. First-round RT-PCR targeting the TCR CDR3 was performed with the HTBI primer set. From the multiplex PCR reads, TCRdb called clonotypes with MiXCR, one entry per CDR3 protein. The table lists about 59,000 distinct CDR3 sequences, approximately 53% of them singletons, with approximately 3.3% in the top ten. The sample comprised blood. These receptors were obtained from a woman aged 55-69 years with Graves' ophthalmopathy.

This clonotype has a count of ten or more. This may be a read error, as it is one base from a much larger clone. The chain is built from TRBV5-5 and TRBJ2-7; 9 positions match TRBD1. CDR3 length: 14 residues. The V gene end was trimmed by 4 bases and the J gene end by 4 bases; junction bases not matched to a gene: 6. Germline lookup yields CDR1 SGHKS and CDR2 YYEKEE (reference sequence). CDR3 sequence reads: CASSVDRGGYEQYF. DNA of the CDR3: TGTGCCAGCAGCGTCGACAGGGGGGGGTACGAGCAGTACTTC.

The V call is TRBV25-1, the J call TRBJ2-1, with a weak D call TRBD2 (6 bases). Germline V gives CDR1 MGHDK, CDR2 SYGVNS. The CDR3 contains 15 residues. V lost 6 bases, J lost 8 bases, and 20 bases lay in between. The CDR3 loop reads CASRGEDTAGDEQFF. The CDR3 bases are TGTGCCAGCAGGGGGGAGGACACGGCCGGAGATGAGCAGTTCTTC.

For this clonotype: One end of the junction is discordant with germline, which a read error may explain. The chain links TRBV12-3 or TRBV12-4 to TRBJ2-5; D could derive from TRBD1 or TRBD2 (7 bases each). The CDR3 runs 16 residues. In DNA, the CDR3 is TGTGCCAGCGGTACTGCCTTAACAGGGGAGGGAGAGATCCAGTACTTC. Its protein product is CASGTALTGEGEIQYF.

About this clonotype itself: As the CDR3 is not closed by the conserved phenylalanine or tryptophan, this likely results from a read error. This chain joins TRBV12-3 or TRBV12-4 and TRBJ1-2, with D uncertain. The CDR3 loop spans 11 amino acids. The CDR3, as DNA: TGCGCCAGCAGCAACAGCTGGGGCTACACCCTC. It codes for CASSNSWGYTL.

This clonotype was seen a handful of times. The rearrangement joins TRBV4-3 to TRBJ2-5; 13 bases agree with TRBD2. With 0 bases clipped from V and 5 bases from J, the junction kept 6 bases outside the gene matches. The length of the CDR3 is 17 residues. Germline values: CDR1 LGHNA, CDR2 YSLEER. CDR3 region: CASSQELAGGRGETQYF. For the CDR3, the DNA is TGCGCCAGCAGCCAAGAACTAGCGGGGGGGCGTGGGGAGACCCAGTACTTC.